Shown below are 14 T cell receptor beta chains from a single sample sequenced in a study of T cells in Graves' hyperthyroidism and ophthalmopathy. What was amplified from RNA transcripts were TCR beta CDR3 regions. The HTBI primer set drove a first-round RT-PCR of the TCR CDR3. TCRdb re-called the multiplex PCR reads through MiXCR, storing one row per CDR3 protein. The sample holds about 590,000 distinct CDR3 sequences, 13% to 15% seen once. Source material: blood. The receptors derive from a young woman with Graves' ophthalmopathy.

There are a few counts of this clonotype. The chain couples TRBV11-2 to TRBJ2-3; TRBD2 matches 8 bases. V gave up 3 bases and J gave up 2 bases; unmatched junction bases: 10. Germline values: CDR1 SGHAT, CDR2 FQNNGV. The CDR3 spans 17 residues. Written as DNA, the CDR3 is TGTGCCAGCAGCTTGGGCGGGGGGCGGGCCTACACAGATACGCAGTATTTT. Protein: CASSLGGGRAYTDTQYF.

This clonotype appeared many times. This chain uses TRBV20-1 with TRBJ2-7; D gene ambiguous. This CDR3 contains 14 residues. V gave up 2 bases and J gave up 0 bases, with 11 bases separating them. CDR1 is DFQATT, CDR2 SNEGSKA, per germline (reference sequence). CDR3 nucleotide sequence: TGCAGTGCTAGACGGGCCCAGAGCTCCTACGAGCAGTACTTC. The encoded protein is CSARRAQSSYEQYF.

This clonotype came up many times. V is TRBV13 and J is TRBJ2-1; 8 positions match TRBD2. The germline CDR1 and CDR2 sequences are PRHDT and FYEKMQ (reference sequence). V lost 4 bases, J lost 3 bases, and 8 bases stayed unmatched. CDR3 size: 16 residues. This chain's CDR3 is CASSSPGTRDYNEQFF. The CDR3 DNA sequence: TGTGCCAGCAGCTCCCCCGGGACTAGGGACTACAATGAGCAGTTCTTC.

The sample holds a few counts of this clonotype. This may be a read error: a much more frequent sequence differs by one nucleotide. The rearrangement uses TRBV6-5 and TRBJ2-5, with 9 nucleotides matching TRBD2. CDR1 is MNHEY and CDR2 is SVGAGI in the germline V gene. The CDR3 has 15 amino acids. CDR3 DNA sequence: TGTGCCTGCAGTTTACTCCTAGCGGGACAAGAGACCCAGTACTTC. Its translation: CACSLLLAGQETQYF.

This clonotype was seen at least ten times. The chain's CDR3 is CASSFTGGGAGEQYF. CDR3 sequence (DNA): TGTGCCAGCAGCTTTACAGGGGGGGGCGCTGGGGAGCAGTACTTC. The chain uses TRBV28 and TRBJ2-7; TRBD1 is a possible D gene (8 bases). The V end was cut by 6 bases, the J end by 7 bases, with 22 bases between. Germline CDR1 and CDR2: MDHEN and SYDVKM. This CDR3 has 15 residues.

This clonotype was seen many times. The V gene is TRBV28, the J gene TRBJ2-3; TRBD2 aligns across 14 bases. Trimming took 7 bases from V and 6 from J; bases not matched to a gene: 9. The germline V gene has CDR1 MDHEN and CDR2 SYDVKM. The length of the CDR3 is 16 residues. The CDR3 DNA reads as TGTGCCAGCAATCCGGGACTAGCGGGAGAGGTTGATACGCAGTATTTT. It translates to CASNPGLAGEVDTQYF.

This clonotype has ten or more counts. DNA of the CDR3: TGTGCCAGCAGTCGGCCGGGTTCTAGCACAGATACGCAGTATTTT. It yields the protein CASSRPGSSTDTQYF. The V and J genes are TRBV12-3 or TRBV12-4 and TRBJ2-3; D not resolved. V dropped 5 bases and J dropped 0 bases, with 12 bases sitting between them. The length of the CDR3 is 15 residues.

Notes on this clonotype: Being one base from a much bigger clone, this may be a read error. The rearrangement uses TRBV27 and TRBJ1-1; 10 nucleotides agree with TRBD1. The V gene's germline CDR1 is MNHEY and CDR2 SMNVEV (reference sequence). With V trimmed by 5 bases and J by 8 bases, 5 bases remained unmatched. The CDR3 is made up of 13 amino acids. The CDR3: CASSLGTGEEAFF. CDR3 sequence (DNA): TGTGCCAGCAGTCTTGGGACAGGGGAGGAAGCTTTCTTT.

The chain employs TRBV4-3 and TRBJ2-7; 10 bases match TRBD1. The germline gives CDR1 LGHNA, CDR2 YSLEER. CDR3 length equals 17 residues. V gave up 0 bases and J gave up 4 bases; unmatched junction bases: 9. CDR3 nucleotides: TGCGCCAGCAGCCAAGAGATCAGGACAGGGGGTTTTTACGAGCAGTACTTC. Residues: CASSQEIRTGGFYEQYF.

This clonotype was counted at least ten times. The CDR3 bases are TGTGCCAGCAGTACCGCAGCTAGGGTGACGGCTTACTACGAGCAGTACTTC. This gives the protein CASSTAARVTAYYEQYF. V is TRBV6-1 and J is TRBJ2-7; D gene unclear. Trimming removed 5 bases at V and 3 bases at J, with 23 bases between. CDR1 and CDR2 (germline): MNHNS, SASEGT. This CDR3 has 17 amino acids.

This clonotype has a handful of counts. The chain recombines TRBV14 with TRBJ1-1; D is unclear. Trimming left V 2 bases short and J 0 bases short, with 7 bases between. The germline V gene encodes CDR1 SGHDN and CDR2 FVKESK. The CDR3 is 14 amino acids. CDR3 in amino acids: CASSQIRMNTEAFF. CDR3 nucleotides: TGTGCCAGCAGCCAAATACGGATGAACACTGAAGCTTTCTTT.

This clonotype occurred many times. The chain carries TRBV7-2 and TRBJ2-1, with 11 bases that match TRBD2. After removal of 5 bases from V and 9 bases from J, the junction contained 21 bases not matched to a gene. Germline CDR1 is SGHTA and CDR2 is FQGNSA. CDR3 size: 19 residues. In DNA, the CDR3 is TGTGCCAGCAGCCTAACCGCCGGGACTAGCGGATCCAGGATGGGTGAGCAGTTCTTC. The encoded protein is CASSLTAGTSGSRMGEQFF.

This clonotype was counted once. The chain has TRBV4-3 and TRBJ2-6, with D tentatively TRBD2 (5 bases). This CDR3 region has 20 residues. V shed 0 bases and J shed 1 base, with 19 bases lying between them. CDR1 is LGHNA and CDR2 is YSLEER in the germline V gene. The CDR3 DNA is TGCGCCAGCAGCCAAGAATGGATCGCACTAGGGATATCTGGGGCCAACGTCCTGACTTTC. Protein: CASSQEWIALGISGANVLTF.

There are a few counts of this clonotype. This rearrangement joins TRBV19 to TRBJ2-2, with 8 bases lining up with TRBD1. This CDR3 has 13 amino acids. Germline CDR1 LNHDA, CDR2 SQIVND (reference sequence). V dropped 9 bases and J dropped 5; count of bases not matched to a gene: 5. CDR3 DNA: TGTGCCAGCCAAGGGACAGGAACCGGGGAGCTGTTTTTT. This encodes CASQGTGTGELFF.